The 17 T cell receptor beta chains below were found in one sample sequenced in a study of T cell repertoires in MIS-A myocarditis. Measured with immunoSEQ multiplex PCR; TCRdb has only the in-frame clones, and not every one. Of 14,000 to 15,000 clones listed, 74% were seen once; the top ten hold around 64%. The sequencing input was left ventricle heart tissue obtained at autopsy. The origin of the receptors is a man between 18 and 29 years old with fulminant myocarditis from multisystem inflammatory syndrome in adults (MIS-A) after COVID-19.

The chain uses TRBV4-1 and TRBJ2-2; D is undetermined. The germline V gene has CDR1 MGHRA and CDR2 YSYEKL. The CDR3 consists of 15 residues. V was shortened by 1 base and J by 5 bases, with 11 bases between the two germline ends. The CDR3 region has the DNA TGCGCCAGCAGCCAAGTTTTAGGGTGGACCGGGGAGCTGTTTTTT. Its protein product is CASSQVLGWTGELFF.

Only one count was recorded for this clone. The chain couples TRBV5-5 to TRBJ1-2; 8 positions match TRBD1. Germline CDR1 is SGHKS and CDR2 is YYEKEE (reference sequence). J gave up 2 bases and V 5 bases, and 5 bases lay outside the gene matches. The CDR3 runs 14 residues. CDR3 sequence: CASRPGQANYGYTF. The CDR3 DNA reads TGTGCCAGCAGGCCGGGACAGGCAAACTATGGCTACACCTTC.

This clone was counted between two and nine times. The gene calls are TRBV18 and TRBJ1-1; 7 bases align to TRBD1. CDR1 and CDR2 from the germline V gene are KGHSH and LQKENI. The V gene end was trimmed by 5 bases and the J gene end by 5 bases; junction bases not matched to a gene: 8. The CDR3 is made up of 14 amino acids. This CDR3 is CASSRTGSWTEAFF. The CDR3 DNA sequence: TGTGCCAGCTCAAGGACAGGTAGTTGGACTGAAGCTTTCTTT.

The chain uses TRBV12-3 or TRBV12-4 and TRBJ2-7; 9 bases line up with TRBD1. The J segment lost 6 bases and the V segment lost 8 bases, leaving 8 bases of the junction unmatched. CDR3 size: 13 residues. The CDR3 bases are TGTGCCAGCTCCCGGGACAGGGTAACCGAGCAGTACTTC. Residues: CASSRDRVTEQYF.

This clone was found once. J is TRBJ1-1 and V is TRBV28, with TRBD1 matching 9 bases. Germline CDR1 and CDR2: MDHEN and SYDVKM. J gave up 5 bases and V 7 bases, and 14 bases lay outside the gene matches. The CDR3 covers 16 residues. In DNA, the CDR3 is TGTGCCAGCATAAGGACAGGGGAAATGAGGACTACTGAAGCTTTCTTT. This encodes CASIRTGEMRTTEAFF.

This clone was counted only a few times. The chain links TRBV6-5 to TRBJ1-1; 8 positions match TRBD1. The ends lost 7 bases at V and 4 bases at J; junction bases unmatched: 8. The CDR3 extends over 14 amino acids. CDR1 is MNHEY, CDR2 SVGAGI, per germline. CDR3 amino acids: CASISQGGITEAFF. DNA for the CDR3: TGTGCCAGCATTTCACAGGGGGGAATCACTGAAGCTTTCTTT.

The rearrangement links TRBV6-5 to TRBJ1-4, with unresolved D. V lost 6 bases and J lost 5, with 13 bases in between. CDR1 is MNHEY, CDR2 SVGAGI, per germline. This CDR3 is built from 14 residues. DNA for the CDR3: TGTGCCAGCAGCCTAGGACTGATGAATGAAAAACTGTTTTTT. This encodes CASSLGLMNEKLFF.

The J gene is TRBJ2-1, the V gene TRBV9; TRBD1 might be the D (6 bases). Deletions cut 0 bases from V and 4 bases from J, with 17 bases between. This CDR3 spans 17 amino acids. Germline V gene lookup returns CDR1 SGDLS and CDR2 YYNGEE. CDR3: CASSVVLPGTWYNEQFF. The CDR3 DNA reads as TGTGCCAGCAGCGTAGTGCTGCCAGGGACATGGTACAATGAGCAGTTCTTC.

The V call is TRBV11-2, the J call TRBJ1-1; no clear D. CDR3 length: 13 amino acids. V was clipped by 3 bases and J by 5 bases, with 10 bases between them. The germline gives CDR1 SGHAT, CDR2 FQNNGV. In DNA form, the CDR3 reads TGTGCCAGCAGCTTGGGGTGGACGACTGAAGCTTTCTTT. As protein: CASSLGWTTEAFF.

This clone was seen more than once but under ten times. The J gene is TRBJ2-1, the V gene TRBV5-4; 7 nucleotides match TRBD1. From germline, CDR1 is SGHNT and CDR2 YYREEE (reference sequence). Unmatched junction bases numbered 7, after V lost 0 bases and J lost 16 bases. This CDR3 has 12 residues. CDR3 residues: CASSLDRDSGFF. Here the CDR3 DNA reads TGTGCCAGCAGCTTGGATCGGGACAGCGGTTTCTTC.

The J gene is TRBJ2-7, the V gene TRBV9; TRBD1 might be the D (6 bases). Trimming stripped 1 base from V and 5 bases from J, with 13 bases between. This CDR3 is built from 14 residues. Per the germline V gene, CDR1 is SGDLS and CDR2 is YYNGEE. DNA for the CDR3: TGTGCCAGCAGCGTATTGGGCACAGGGAACGAGCAGTACTTC. This codes for CASSVLGTGNEQYF.

This clone was seen a single time. The J gene is TRBJ1-1, the V gene TRBV19; TRBD1 is a possible D gene (6 bases). The length of the CDR3 is 13 residues. V dropped 6 bases and J dropped 4 bases, with 12 bases sitting between them. Germline V gene lookup returns CDR1 LNHDA and CDR2 SQIVND (reference sequence). The CDR3 coding sequence is TGTGCCAGTAGACCCCAAGGGGGCACTGAAGCTTTCTTT. Amino acid sequence: CASRPQGGTEAFF.

V usage is TRBV2 and J usage is TRBJ2-2; 8 bases are shared with TRBD1. This CDR3 is 15 amino acids long. The germline V gene encodes CDR1 SNHLY and CDR2 FYNNEI. With 4 bases clipped from V and 4 bases from J, the junction kept 5 bases outside the gene matches. The CDR3 nucleotides read TGTGCCAGCAGTGTGGGACAGGCGGTCACCGGGGAGCTGTTTTTT. Translated: CASSVGQAVTGELFF.

This clone has more than one count but fewer than ten. The gene calls are TRBV28 and TRBJ1-1, with D maybe TRBD1 (5 bases). Per the germline V gene, CDR1 is MDHEN and CDR2 is SYDVKM. This CDR3 contains 14 residues. The ends were cut back, 7 bases at V and 0 bases at J, with 12 bases in the middle. CDR3 loop: CASTSGGLNTEAFF. The CDR3 bases are TGTGCCAGCACCTCGGGGGGACTGAACACTGAAGCTTTCTTT.

J is TRBJ1-6 and V is TRBV19; D not certain. CDR1 is LNHDA and CDR2 is SQIVND in the germline V gene (reference sequence). The CDR3 spans 11 residues. V was shortened by 8 bases and J by 8 bases, with 7 bases between the two germline ends. The DNA for the CDR3 is TGTGCCAGTTTGGAGGATTCACCCCTCCACTTT. Translating gives CASLEDSPLHF. Full variable domain (outside the CDR3, taken from reference TRBV19 and TRBJ1-6): DGGITQSPKYLFRKEGQNVTLSCEQNLNHDAMYWYRQDPGQGLRLIYYSQIVNDFQKGDIAEGYSVSREKKESFPLTVTSAQKNPTAFYLCASLEDSPLHFGNGTRLTVT.

The chain recombines TRBV6-5 with TRBJ2-7; TRBD1 matches 7 bases. This CDR3 has 14 amino acids. From germline, CDR1 is MNHEY and CDR2 SVGAGI. The junction had 11 bases not matched to a gene; V was cut back by 5 bases and J by 7 bases. This chain's CDR3 is CASSTDRALGEQYF. CDR3 sequence (DNA): TGTGCCAGCAGTACCGACAGGGCCCTTGGAGAGCAGTACTTC.

This sequence joins TRBV7-2 and TRBJ2-1, with 8 bases fitting TRBD1. With 3 bases clipped from V and 7 bases from J, the junction kept 8 bases outside the gene matches. There are 15 residues in the CDR3. CDR1 is SGHTA and CDR2 is FQGNSA in the germline V gene. The CDR3 region has the DNA TGTGCCAGCAGCTTTATCAGGACAGGGAGGAATGAGCAGTTCTTC. Its translation: CASSFIRTGRNEQFF.